This T cell receptor (beta chain) was captured in a study of shared clonotypes between healthy human individuals. Some clones are missing from TCRdb's copy, which holds only in-frame ones; the method was immunoSEQ multiplex PCR. The data show approximately 1,000,000 clones, with around three quarters seen just once and around 0.47% held by the top ten. A single count supports this clone. Germline V lookup: CDR1 LNHDA, CDR2 SQIVND (reference sequence). The CDR3 contains 15 residues. The V gene end was trimmed by 3 bases and the J gene end by 8 bases; junction bases not matched to a gene: 8. The receptor comes from a man aged 18 to 30 in good health. Some clones in this sample may be carry-over from other donors' samples. V and J are TRBV19 and TRBJ2-2; TRBD2 agrees at 8 bases. The sequenced sample was memory CD4+ T cells from PBMCs. As for subset: CD45RA-negative fraction. Written as DNA, the CDR3 is TGTGCCAGTAGTATTTGGAGCGGGAGCGAAGGGGAGCTGTTTTTT. Its protein is CASSIWSGSEGELFF.